The present entry profiles one T cell receptor beta chain with its context. What it binds is unknown. This sample is drawn from a study of long-term antiretroviral therapy in people with HIV. Findings and caveats of the study: When set beside controls, HIV repertoires had CDR3 length ranges that were narrower.

Germline assignment: CDR1 MDHEN and CDR2 SYDVKM. CDR3 length: 17 residues. V lost 0 bases to trimming and J lost 1 base; unmatched junction nucleotides: 4. The assay used was immunoSEQ (version v3.0), run at survey level. A per-sample goal of about 40,000-55,000 T-cell genomes was targeted by sequencing. Libraries were prepared by immunoSEQ multiplex PCR; TCRdb keeps only in-frame clonotypes and omits some of them. The table records fewer than 30,000 clones, 95% of them present only once. The chain uses TRBV28 and TRBJ2-2, with 8 bases identical to TRBD2. The TCR comes from a man aged 25 to 40 with HIV. Sequenced material: unsorted PBMCs, taken 5.3 years after starting antiretroviral therapy. The CDR3 DNA reads as TGTGCCAGCAGTTTATGGGGCGGGAGGCGGAACACCGGGGAGCTGTTTTTT. Protein sequence: CASSLWGGRRNTGELFF.